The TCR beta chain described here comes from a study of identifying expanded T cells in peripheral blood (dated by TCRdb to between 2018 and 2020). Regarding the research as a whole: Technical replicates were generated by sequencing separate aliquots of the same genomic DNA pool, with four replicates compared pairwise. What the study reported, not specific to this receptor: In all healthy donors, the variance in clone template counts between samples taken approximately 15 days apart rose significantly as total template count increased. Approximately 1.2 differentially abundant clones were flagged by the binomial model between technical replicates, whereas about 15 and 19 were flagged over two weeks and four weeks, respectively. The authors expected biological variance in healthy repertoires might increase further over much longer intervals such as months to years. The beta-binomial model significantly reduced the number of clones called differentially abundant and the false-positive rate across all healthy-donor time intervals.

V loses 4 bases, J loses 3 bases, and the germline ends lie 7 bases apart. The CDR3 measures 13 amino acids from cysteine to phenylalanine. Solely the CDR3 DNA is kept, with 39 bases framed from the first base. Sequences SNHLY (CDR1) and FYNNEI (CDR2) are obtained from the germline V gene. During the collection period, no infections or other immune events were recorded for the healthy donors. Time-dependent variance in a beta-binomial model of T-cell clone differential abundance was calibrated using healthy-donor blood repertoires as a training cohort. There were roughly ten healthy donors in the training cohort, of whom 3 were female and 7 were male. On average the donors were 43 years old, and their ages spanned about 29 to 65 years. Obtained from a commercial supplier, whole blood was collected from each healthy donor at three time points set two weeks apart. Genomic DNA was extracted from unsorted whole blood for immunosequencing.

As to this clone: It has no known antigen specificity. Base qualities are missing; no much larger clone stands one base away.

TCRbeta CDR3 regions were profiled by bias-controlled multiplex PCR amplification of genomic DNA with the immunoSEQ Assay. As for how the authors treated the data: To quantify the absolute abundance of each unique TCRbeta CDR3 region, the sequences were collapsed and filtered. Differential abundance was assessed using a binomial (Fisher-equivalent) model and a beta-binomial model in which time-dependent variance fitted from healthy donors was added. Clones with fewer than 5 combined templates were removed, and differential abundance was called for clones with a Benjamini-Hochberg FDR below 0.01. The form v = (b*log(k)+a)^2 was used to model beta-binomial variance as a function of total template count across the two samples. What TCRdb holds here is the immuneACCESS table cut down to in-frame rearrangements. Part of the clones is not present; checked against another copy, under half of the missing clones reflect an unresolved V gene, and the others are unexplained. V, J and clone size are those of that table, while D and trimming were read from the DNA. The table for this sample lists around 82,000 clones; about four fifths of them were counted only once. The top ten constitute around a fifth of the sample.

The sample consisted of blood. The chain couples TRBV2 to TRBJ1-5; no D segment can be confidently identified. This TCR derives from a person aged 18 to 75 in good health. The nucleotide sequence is TGTGCCAGCAGTGGGGGATCCAATCAGCCCCAGCATTTT. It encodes CASSGGSNQPQHF.